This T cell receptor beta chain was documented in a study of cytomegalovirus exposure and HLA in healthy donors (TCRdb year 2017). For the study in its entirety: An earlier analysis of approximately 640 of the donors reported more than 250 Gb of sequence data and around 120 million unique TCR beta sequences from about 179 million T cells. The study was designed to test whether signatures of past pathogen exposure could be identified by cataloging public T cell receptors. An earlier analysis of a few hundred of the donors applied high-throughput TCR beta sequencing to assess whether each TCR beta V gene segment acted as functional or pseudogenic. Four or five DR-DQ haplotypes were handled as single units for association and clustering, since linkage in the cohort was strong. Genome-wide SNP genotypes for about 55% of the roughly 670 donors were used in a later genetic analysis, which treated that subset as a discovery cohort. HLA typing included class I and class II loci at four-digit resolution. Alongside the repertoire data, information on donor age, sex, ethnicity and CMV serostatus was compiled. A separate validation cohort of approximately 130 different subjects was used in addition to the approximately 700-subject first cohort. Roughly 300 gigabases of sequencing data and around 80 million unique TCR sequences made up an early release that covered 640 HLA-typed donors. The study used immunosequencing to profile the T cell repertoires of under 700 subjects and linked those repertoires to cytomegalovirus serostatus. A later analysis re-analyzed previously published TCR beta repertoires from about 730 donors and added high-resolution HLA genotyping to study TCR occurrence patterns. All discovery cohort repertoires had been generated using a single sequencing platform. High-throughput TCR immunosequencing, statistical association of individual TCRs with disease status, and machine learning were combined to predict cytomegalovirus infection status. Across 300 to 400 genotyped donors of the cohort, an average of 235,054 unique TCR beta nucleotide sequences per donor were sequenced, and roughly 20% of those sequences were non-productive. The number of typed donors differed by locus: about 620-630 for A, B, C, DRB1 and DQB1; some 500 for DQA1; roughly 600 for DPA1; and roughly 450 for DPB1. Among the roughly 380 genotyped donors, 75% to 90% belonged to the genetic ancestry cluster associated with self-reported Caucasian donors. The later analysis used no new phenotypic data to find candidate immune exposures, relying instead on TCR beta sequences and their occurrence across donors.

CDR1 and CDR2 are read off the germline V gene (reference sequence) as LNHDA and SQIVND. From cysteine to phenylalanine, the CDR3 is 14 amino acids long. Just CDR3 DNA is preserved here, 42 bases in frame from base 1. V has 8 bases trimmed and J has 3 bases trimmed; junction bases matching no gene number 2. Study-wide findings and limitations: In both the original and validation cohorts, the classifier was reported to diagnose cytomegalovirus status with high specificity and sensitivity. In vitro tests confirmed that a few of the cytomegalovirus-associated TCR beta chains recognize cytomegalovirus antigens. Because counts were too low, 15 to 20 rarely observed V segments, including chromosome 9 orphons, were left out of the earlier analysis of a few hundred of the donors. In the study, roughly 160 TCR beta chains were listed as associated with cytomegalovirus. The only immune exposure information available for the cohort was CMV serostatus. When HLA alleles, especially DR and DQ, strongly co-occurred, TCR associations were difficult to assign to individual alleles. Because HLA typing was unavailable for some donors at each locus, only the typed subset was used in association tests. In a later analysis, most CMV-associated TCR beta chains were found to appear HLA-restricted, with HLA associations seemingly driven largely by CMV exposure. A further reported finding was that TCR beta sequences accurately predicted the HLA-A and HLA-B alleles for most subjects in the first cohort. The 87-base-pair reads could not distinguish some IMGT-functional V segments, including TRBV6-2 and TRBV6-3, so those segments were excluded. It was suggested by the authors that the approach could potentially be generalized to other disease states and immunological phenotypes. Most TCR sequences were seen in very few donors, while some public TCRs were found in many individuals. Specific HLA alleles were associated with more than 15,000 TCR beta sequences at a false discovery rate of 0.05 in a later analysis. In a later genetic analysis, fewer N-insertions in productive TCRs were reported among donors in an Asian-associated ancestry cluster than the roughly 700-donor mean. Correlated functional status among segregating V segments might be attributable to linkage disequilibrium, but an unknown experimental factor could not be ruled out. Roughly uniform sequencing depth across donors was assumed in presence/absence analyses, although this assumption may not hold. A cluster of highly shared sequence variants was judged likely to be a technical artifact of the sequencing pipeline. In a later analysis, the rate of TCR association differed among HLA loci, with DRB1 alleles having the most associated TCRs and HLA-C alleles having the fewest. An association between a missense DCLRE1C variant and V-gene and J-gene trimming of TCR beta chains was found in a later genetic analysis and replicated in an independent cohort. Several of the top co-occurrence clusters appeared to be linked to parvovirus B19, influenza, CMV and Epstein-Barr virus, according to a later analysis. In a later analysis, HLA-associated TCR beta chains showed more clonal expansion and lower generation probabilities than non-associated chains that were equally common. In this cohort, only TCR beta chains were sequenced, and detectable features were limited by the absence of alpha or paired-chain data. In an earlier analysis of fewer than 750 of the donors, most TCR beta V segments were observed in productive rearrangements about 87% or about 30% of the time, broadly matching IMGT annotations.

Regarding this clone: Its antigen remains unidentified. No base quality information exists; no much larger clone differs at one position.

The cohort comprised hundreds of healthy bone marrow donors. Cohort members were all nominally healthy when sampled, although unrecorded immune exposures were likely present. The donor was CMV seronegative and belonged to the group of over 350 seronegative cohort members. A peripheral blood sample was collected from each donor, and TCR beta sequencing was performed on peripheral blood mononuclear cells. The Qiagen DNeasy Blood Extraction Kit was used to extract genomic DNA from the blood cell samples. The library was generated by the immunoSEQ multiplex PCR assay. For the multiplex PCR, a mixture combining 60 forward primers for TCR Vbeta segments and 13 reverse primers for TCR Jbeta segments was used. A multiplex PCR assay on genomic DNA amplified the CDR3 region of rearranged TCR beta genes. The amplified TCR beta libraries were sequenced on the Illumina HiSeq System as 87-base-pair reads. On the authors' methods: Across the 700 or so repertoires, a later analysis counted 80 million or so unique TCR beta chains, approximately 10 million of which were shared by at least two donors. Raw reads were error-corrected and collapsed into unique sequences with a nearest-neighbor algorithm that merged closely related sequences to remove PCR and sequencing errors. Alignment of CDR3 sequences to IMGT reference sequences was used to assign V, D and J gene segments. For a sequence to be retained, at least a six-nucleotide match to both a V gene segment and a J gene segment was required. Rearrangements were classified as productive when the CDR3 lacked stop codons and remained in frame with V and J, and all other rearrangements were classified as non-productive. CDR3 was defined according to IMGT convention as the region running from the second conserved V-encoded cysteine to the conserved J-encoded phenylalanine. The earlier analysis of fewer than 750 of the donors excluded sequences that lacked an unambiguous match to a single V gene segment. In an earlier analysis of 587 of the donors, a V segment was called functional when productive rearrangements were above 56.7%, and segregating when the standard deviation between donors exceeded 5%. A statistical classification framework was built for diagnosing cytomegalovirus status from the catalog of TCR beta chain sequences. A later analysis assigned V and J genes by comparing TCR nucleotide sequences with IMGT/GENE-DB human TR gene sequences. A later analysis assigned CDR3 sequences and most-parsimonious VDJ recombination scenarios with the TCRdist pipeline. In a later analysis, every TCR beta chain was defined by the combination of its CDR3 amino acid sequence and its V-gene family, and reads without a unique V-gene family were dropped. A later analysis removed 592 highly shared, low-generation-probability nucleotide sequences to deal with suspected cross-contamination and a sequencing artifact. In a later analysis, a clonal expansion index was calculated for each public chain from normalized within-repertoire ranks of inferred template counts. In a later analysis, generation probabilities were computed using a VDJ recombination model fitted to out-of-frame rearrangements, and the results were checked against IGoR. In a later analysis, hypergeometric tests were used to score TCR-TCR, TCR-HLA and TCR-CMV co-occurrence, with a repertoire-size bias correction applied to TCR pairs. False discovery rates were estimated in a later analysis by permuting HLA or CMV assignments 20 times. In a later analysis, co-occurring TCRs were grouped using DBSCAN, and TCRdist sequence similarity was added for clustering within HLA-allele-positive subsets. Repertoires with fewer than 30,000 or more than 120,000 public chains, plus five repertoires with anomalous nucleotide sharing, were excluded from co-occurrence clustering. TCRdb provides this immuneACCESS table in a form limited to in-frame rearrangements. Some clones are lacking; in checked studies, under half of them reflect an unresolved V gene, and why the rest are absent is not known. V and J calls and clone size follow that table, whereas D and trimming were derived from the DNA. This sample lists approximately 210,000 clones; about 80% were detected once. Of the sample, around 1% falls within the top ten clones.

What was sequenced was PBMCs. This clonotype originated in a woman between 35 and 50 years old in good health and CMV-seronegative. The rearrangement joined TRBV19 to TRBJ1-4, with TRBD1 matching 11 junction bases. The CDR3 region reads CASGQGAANEKLFF. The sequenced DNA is TGTGCCAGTGGACAGGGGGCTGCTAATGAAAAACTGTTTTTT.